This record looks at one T cell receptor beta chain sequence and its context. This clonotype has at least ten counts. Its binding antigen is unknown. Base quality data are lacking; no much larger clone is found one base away. The sample belongs to a study of T cells in Graves' hyperthyroidism and ophthalmopathy (dated by TCRdb to the late 2010s). Regarding the study in general: Peripheral blood was collected at initial diagnosis, before any treatment. The roughly 91 discovery patients were randomly divided into training and test sets at a 7:3 ratio. The paper describes TCR Vbeta CDR3 sequencing of around 130 peripheral blood samples, made up of roughly 45 ophthalmopathy patients, around 78 hyperthyroidism patients and around 17 progressor patients. TCR V-J signatures able to tell the groups apart were searched for in a discovery cohort of 95 to 100 patients, of whom more than 40 had Graves' ophthalmopathy and roughly 59 had stable Graves' hyperthyroidism. Prospective prediction of ophthalmopathy was tested in an independent validation cohort of under 20 hyperthyroidism patients and 15 to 17 patients who later progressed to ophthalmopathy. Once sampling was done, hyperthyroidism patients were given methimazole at a starting dose of 30 mg daily, whereas ophthalmopathy patients were given high-dose intravenous methylprednisolone. Thyroid tissue and blood T-cell repertoires from over 5 Graves' hyperthyroidism patients were also compared in the study. Overall results and qualifications from the work: Most expanded thyroid clonotypes (frequency above 0.001) were also detected in blood, suggesting blood repertoires may reflect thyroid immune responses. In validation, the model predicted progression to ophthalmopathy with approximately 71% sensitivity and over 72% specificity, a median of roughly seven months before onset. No statistical method was used to set the sample size in advance, and investigators knew the group allocation. A 13 V-J signature model separated ophthalmopathy from stable hyperthyroidism, with nearly 90% sensitivity and about 81% specificity in cross-validation and 80%/75% in testing.

The TCR beta CDR3 regions were amplified from RNA transcripts. The first round of RT-PCR for the TCR CDR3 was performed with the HTBI primer set and the Qiagen OneStep RT-PCR kit. Libraries were constructed in a second round of multiplex PCR, after which size selection and purification were carried out. Libraries were sequenced paired-end with 100 bp reads on an Illumina HiSeq2000. The paper's data handling went like this. SOAPnuke was used to process the raw data, removing reads that contained adapters or uncalled bases, had a mean Phred below 15, or lacked an exact match to the constant primer or identifier. High-quality paired reads were merged using COPE v1.2.5, and each unique nucleotide sequence was defined as a clonotype. Clonotypes were aligned to IMGT TRBV, TRBD and TRBJ reference segments using MiTCR v1.1. The analysis included only V-J combinations with a frequency above 0.0001, which together covered approximately 99% of the repertoires. A TCS score was defined as the ratio of F50 (clonal expansion) to E x V (chaos), with BLOSUM62-based TCRdist applied between CDR3 peptides within each V-J. Welch's t-statistics and random forest reduced 500 to 650 V-J features to 13, which were used in a naive Bayes classifier (R e1071). TCRdb took the public reads, trimmed them with fastp at Q25, ran MiXCR for clone calling and kept in-frame beta chains. Merged by CDR3 protein, the rows form single entries marked with the most common genes and DNA. These V and J calls rely on TCRdb rather than the paper's analysis. The sample table holds fewer than 350,000 distinct CDR3 sequences, of which roughly 21% were seen once. The ten biggest clones cover about 50% of the sample.

Graves' hyperthyroidism was defined as stable when no progression to ophthalmopathy occurred over 18 months of follow-up. Hyperthyroidism patients were newly diagnosed, had a disease duration of under 2 months, and were aged 18 to 65 years. Patients with uncontrolled infections, other autoimmune diseases, pregnancy or lactation were excluded. Diagnoses were established on the basis of clinical symptoms, serum thyroxine and TRAb, thyroid ultrasound, and orbital computed tomography. PBMCs were isolated from approximately 10 ml of fresh peripheral blood by Ficoll-Paque density gradient centrifugation. Trizol reagent was used to extract total RNA, and RNA quality was then checked on an Agilent 2100 Bioanalyzer. The V end gives up 0 bases and the J end 5 bases, leaving 4 bases in the junction not matched to a gene. Reading the germline V gene (reference sequence) gives CDR1 DFQATT and CDR2 SNEGSKA. The CDR3 goes from the cysteine to the phenylalanine over 14 residues. Of all the DNA, just the CDR3 is kept, 42 bases in frame from base 1.

The sequence came from a woman aged 50 to 60 with Graves' hyperthyroidism. The specimen was blood. The rearrangement joined TRBV20-1 to TRBJ1-1; the central 9 bases match TRBD1. The CDR3 region reads CSAREGTGPTEAFF. The DNA reads TGCAGTGCTAGAGAAGGGACAGGGCCAACTGAAGCTTTCTTT.